Listed here is a single TCR beta chain. Its antigen is not yet known. This may stem from a read error, because a much larger clone lies one nucleotide away. The sample's treatment or condition label, decoded: allogeneic hematopoietic cell transplantation with graft depleted of TCRalphabeta T cells and CD19 B cells. TCRalphabeta/CD19-depleted allogeneic hematopoietic cell grafts were given to the transplant recipients, all of whom were children. CDR3 length: 14 amino acids, cysteine to phenylalanine. Left in the record is the CDR3 DNA by itself, 42 bases read in frame from the first base. CDR1 and CDR2, per the germline V gene, are SQVTM and ANQGSEA. This sample is part of a study of T-cell reconstitution after alpha-beta-depleted transplantation in children (dated by TCRdb to between 2015 and 2016). Regarding the study in general: Using TCR repertoire profiling, the study quantitatively followed how T-cell immune reconstitution unfolded in children after TCRalphabeta/CD19-depleted allogeneic hematopoietic cell transplantation.

Libraries came from PCR. TCRdb names Illumina HiSeq 2500 as the instrument used. TCR libraries were prepared with molecular barcoding, using unique molecular identifiers to normalize TCRbeta repertoire quantification. The public reads were reanalyzed by TCRdb: fastp trimming at Q25, MiXCR alignment, in-frame beta chains only. Every distinct CDR3 protein forms one entry, paired with its most common genes and DNA. Counted in this sample were about 200,000 distinct CDR3 sequences; approximately 8% of them appeared once. The biggest ten clones account for roughly a third of the sample. General findings and caveats noted by the study authors: In some patients, the high TCRbeta diversity seen at day 60 was put down to recipient T cells and intrathymic progenitors that had survived conditioning. The apparently early recovery of alphabetaT-cell counts about two months after transplant reportedly depended on only several hundred rapidly expanded clones that came from non-depleted graft cells. Over the following months the frequencies of hyperexpanded clones went down, and after one year T-cell counts and TCRbeta diversity were mostly credited to newly produced T cells.

The chain was built from TRBV29-1 and TRBJ2-1; the D gene assignment is ambiguous. The source was PBMCs, mostly from graft donor cells, collected 360 days after TCRalphabeta/CD19-depleted stem cell transplant. This TCR was sampled from a male patient between 2 and 10 years old who had a stem cell transplant for acute myeloid leukemia, so the T cells may come from the graft donor. The DNA sequence is given as TGCAGCGTCCCGAGGTACGCGTCCTACGATGAGCAGTTCTTC. Its product reads: CSVPRYASYDEQFF.